This T cell receptor beta chain was retrieved from a study of T cell repertoires in cytomegalovirus infection. Study details: CMV infection and matching HLA type were both indicated by public TCR beta signatures. Findings and caveats of the study: CMV-specific TCR beta clonotypes restricted by HLA-C dominated the ex vivo response. Summed frequency of shared TCR beta families picked out CMV carriers who also had the relevant HLA.

The CDR3 totals 14 residues. The V gene's germline CDR1 is DFQATT and CDR2 SNEGSKA (reference sequence). TCRdb itself ran the reads through MiXCR, one entry per CDR3 protein. The sample includes around 280,000 distinct CDR3 sequences, roughly 13% seen only once; the top ten take 8.5% to 10%. Details on this clonotype: The antigen remains undetermined.

Sequencing input: PBMCs. The sequence derives from a human donor in good health (CMV status not recorded). Some clones in this sample may be carry-over from other donors' samples. The rearrangement joins TRBV20-1 to TRBJ2-5; 10 positions match TRBD2. CDR3 amino acids: CSVPERGGLETQYF. The DNA of the CDR3 is TGCAGCGTTCCTGAGCGGGGGGGCCTTGAGACCCAGTACTTC.